One sample yielded the 20 T cell receptor beta chains listed below, sequenced in a study of early T cells in non-severe SARS-CoV-2 infection. TCRdb re-analysed the 5' RACE reads in MiXCR, keeping a single row per CDR3 protein. The sample shows 20,000 to 25,000 distinct CDR3 sequences, over 5.5% of them seen only once. The sample was whole blood, taken at baseline. The receptors were sampled from an adult who was a healthcare worker with PCR-confirmed SARS-CoV-2 infection or an uninfected control (not recorded which).

This clonotype was counted between two and nine times. The chain couples TRBV10-3 to TRBJ1-2; D might be TRBD1 (5 bases). This CDR3 region has 13 residues. Germline-derived CDR1 and CDR2 are ENHRY and SYGVKD. V was shortened by 2 bases and J by 8 bases, with 12 bases between the two germline ends. The CDR3 DNA is TGTGCCATCAGTGAGAGTGAAGGGGAGGGCTACACCTTC. Protein product: CAISESEGEGYTF.

The genes are TRBV18 and TRBJ1-2, with D unresolved. V was pared by 3 bases and J by 4 bases, with 12 bases between. Germline CDR1 is KGHSH and CDR2 is LQKENI. The CDR3 is 14 amino acids. Here the CDR3 reads CASSPTRIGYGYTF. CDR3 coding DNA: TGTGCCAGCTCACCCACCCGAATTGGCTATGGCTACACCTTC.

This clonotype was counted only a few times. The chain recombines TRBV9 with TRBJ2-3; maybe TRBD1 (5 bases). Trimming cost V 1 base and J 0 bases, with 9 bases left between them. Germline-derived CDR1 and CDR2 are SGDLS and YYNGEE. CDR3 length: 15 residues. DNA of the CDR3: TGTGCCAGCAGCGTAAAGACAGTTAGCACAGATACGCAGTATTTT. This gives the protein CASSVKTVSTDTQYF.

This chain connects TRBV20-1 to TRBJ1-2; possibly TRBD1 for D (5 bases). There are 16 residues in the CDR3. The V gene's germline CDR1 is DFQATT and CDR2 SNEGSKA (reference sequence). CDR3 nucleotide sequence: TGCAGCCCCAAGGGGAATACTGCTGTGACTAACTATGGCTACACCTTC. Translated, it gives CSPKGNTAVTNYGYTF.

The rearrangement joins TRBV29-1 to TRBJ1-5; a possible D gene is TRBD1 (6 bases). The CDR3 runs 15 residues. V gave up 8 bases and J gave up 1 base, with 18 bases separating them. Per the germline V gene, CDR1 is SQVTM and CDR2 is ANQGSEA. The CDR3 DNA reads as TGCAGCCTTTTGACAGGCGACTCGAGCAATCAGCCCCAGCATTTT. Translated: CSLLTGDSSNQPQHF. The variable domain in full, completed from reference TRBV29-1 and TRBJ1-5, reads SAVISQKPSRDICQRGTSLTIQCQVDSQVTMMFWYRQQPGQSLTLIATANQGSEATYESGFVIDKFPISRPNLTFSTLTVSNMSPEDSSIYLCSLLTGDSSNQPQHFGDGTRLSIL.

This clonotype was found a few times. The V gene is TRBV2, the J gene TRBJ1-1; D ambiguous. V dropped 4 bases and J dropped 1 base, with 4 bases sitting between them. The germline gives CDR1 SNHLY, CDR2 FYNNEI. The CDR3 is made up of 12 amino acids. The CDR3 region is CASSVGNTEAFF. Here the CDR3 DNA reads TGTGCCAGCAGTGTAGGGAACACTGAAGCTTTCTTT. Full variable domain (missing parts from reference TRBV2 and TRBJ1-1): EPEVTQTPSHQVTQMGQEVILRCVPISNHLYFYWYRQILGQKVEFLVSFYNNEISEKSEIFDDQFSVERPDGSNFTLKIRSTKLEDSAMYFCASSVGNTEAFFGQGTRLTVV.

At least ten counts were recorded for this clonotype. V is TRBV6-2 or TRBV6-3 and J is TRBJ1-5, with D maybe TRBD1 (5 bases). Germline V gives CDR1 MNHEY, CDR2 SVGEGT. The CDR3 totals 15 residues. The V end lost 2 bases, the J end lost 9 bases, and 17 bases lay between the germline ends. CDR3 protein: CASSYPRTPQGPQHF. As DNA, the CDR3 is TGTGCCAGCAGTTACCCGCGGACACCACAAGGGCCCCAGCATTTT.

This clonotype appeared many times. V gene TRBV7-8 combines with J gene TRBJ1-4; no clear D. The CDR3 length is 14 residues. The germline V gene has CDR1 SGHVS and CDR2 FQNEAQ. V dropped 3 bases and J dropped 1 base, with 6 bases sitting between them. The DNA of the CDR3 is TGTGCCAGCAGCTTCGGCGGAACTAATGAAAAACTGTTTTTT. Translating it yields CASSFGGTNEKLFF.

This clonotype appeared many times. The rearrangement uses TRBV2 and TRBJ2-7; D is perhaps TRBD2 (6 bases). CDR1 is SNHLY, CDR2 FYNNEI, per germline. The CDR3 is made up of 13 amino acids. V was cut by 9 bases and J by 0 bases, with 12 bases left in between. CDR3 sequence (DNA): TGTGCCAGTGGAGGGCAGTTCTCCTACGAGCAGTACTTC. This sequence encodes CASGGQFSYEQYF.

This clonotype was detected only a few times. V usage is TRBV3-1 and J usage is TRBJ2-7, with 7 bases aligning to TRBD2. The CDR3 runs 13 residues. Germline CDR1 and CDR2: LGHDT and YNNKEL (reference sequence). J lost 2 bases, V lost 4 bases, and 2 bases had no gene match. In DNA form, the CDR3 reads TGTGCCAGCAGCCTTCGGGGGGCCTACGAGCAGTACTTC. It translates to CASSLRGAYEQYF.

This clonotype occurred many times. The chain links TRBV10-3 to TRBJ2-3; D uncertain. CDR1 ENHRY and CDR2 SYGVKD come from the germline V gene. The V end lost 4 bases, the J end lost 4 bases, and 3 bases lay between the germline ends. The CDR3 contains 11 residues. CDR3 in amino acids: CAISASDTQYF. CDR3 nucleotides: TGTGCCATCAGTGCATCAGATACGCAGTATTTT.

This clonotype was recorded only once. The germline gene is not matched at one end of the junction; a read error may be the cause. The chain combines TRBV5-1 with TRBJ2-1; tentatively, D is TRBD2 (6 bases). Looked up from germline, CDR1 is SGHRS and CDR2 is YFSETQ. The length of the CDR3 is 16 residues. Here the CDR3 DNA reads TGCACCAGCAGCTTGGCCGGGACTCAGCGATACAATGAGCAGTTCTTC. Protein sequence: CTSSLAGTQRYNEQFF.

This clonotype has a handful of counts. This CDR3 is CASSQGPTGGWAAGELFF. The CDR3 DNA follows: TGCGCCAGCAGCCAAGGGCCGACAGGGGGCTGGGCGGCCGGGGAGCTGTTTTTT. The rearrangement joins TRBV4-1 to TRBJ2-2; 10 bases line up with TRBD1. The V gene end was trimmed by 1 base and the J gene end by 6 bases; junction bases not matched to a gene: 11. Germline CDR1 is MGHRA and CDR2 is YSYEKL. CDR3 size: 18 residues.

The rearrangement joins TRBV7-2 to TRBJ2-7; a possible D gene is TRBD2 (6 bases). V was shortened by 0 bases and J by 6 bases, with 6 bases between the two germline ends. The V gene's germline CDR1 is SGHTA and CDR2 FQGNSA. This CDR3 has 12 amino acids. The CDR3 DNA follows: TGTGCCAGCAGCTTAGCGGAGGGCGAGCAGTACTTC. Translated, it gives CASSLAEGEQYF.

The V call is TRBV2, the J call TRBJ2-7, with a possible D match to TRBD1 (6 bases). There are 16 residues in the CDR3. The V gene's germline CDR1 is SNHLY and CDR2 FYNNEI. Deletions cut 6 bases from V and 0 bases from J, with 18 bases between. The CDR3 protein is CASSARQEKSSYEQYF. The CDR3 DNA sequence: TGTGCCAGCAGCGCCCGACAGGAAAAGAGCTCCTACGAGCAGTACTTC.

This clonotype was found many times. This chain connects TRBV10-3 to TRBJ2-3; 10 bases agree with TRBD2. This CDR3 has 15 residues. Trimming at V came to 7 bases and at J to 3 bases, leaving 7 bases not matched to a gene. Per the germline V gene, CDR1 is ENHRY and CDR2 is SYGVKD. The CDR3 spells CAITRSGGSTDTQYF. The CDR3 nucleotides read TGTGCCATCACCCGTAGCGGGGGGAGTACAGATACGCAGTATTTT.

This clonotype was counted a few times. The J gene is TRBJ2-6, the V gene TRBV25-1; tentative D call: TRBD1 (6 bases). V was pared by 5 bases and J by 1 base, with 15 bases between. The germline V gene has CDR1 MGHDK and CDR2 SYGVNS. The CDR3 has 17 residues. In DNA form, the CDR3 reads TGTGCCAGCAGTCCTACGCCTGACAGGTCTGGGGCCAACGTCCTGACTTTC. Its protein is CASSPTPDRSGANVLTF.

The table lists this clonotype with a few counts. The chain employs TRBV10-1 and TRBJ2-7, with D perhaps TRBD1 (6 bases). This CDR3 has 15 amino acids. V was clipped by 3 bases and J by 1 base, with 13 bases between them. CDR1 is WNHNN and CDR2 is SYGVQD in the germline V gene (reference sequence). CDR3 in DNA: TGCGCCAGCAGTGAACCAGGGGAACGATCCTACGAGCAGTACTTC. Its protein is CASSEPGERSYEQYF.

This clonotype was counted only a few times. The chain employs TRBV12-5 and TRBJ2-3, with 15 bases that match TRBD2. Germline V gene sequence: CDR1 LGHNT, CDR2 FRNRAP. CDR3 length: 17 residues. Trimming took 6 bases from V and 1 from J; bases not matched to a gene: 5. The CDR3 spells CASGRGLAGGRTDTQYF. In nucleotides, the CDR3 is TGTGCTAGTGGCCGCGGACTAGCGGGGGGGCGCACAGATACGCAGTATTTT.

This clonotype appeared a few times. The genes are TRBV19 and TRBJ2-6; TRBD1 is a possible D gene (5 bases). Germline V gene lookup returns CDR1 LNHDA and CDR2 SQIVND (reference sequence). The CDR3 has 15 residues. Trimming left V 7 bases short and J 0 bases short, with 10 bases between. The CDR3: CASIGANSGANVLTF. In nucleotides, the CDR3 is TGTGCCAGTATAGGGGCCAACTCTGGGGCCAACGTCCTGACTTTC.